The 32 T cell receptor beta chains below come from one sample, sequenced in a study of T cell changes during pregnancy in multiple sclerosis. Method: immunoSEQ multiplex PCR; TCRdb's copy keeps in-frame clones and lacks some. The table includes roughly 52,000 clones, 85% to 95% detected once. This sample comprised CD4+ T cells from peripheral blood mononuclear cells, obtained in the third trimester of pregnancy. The source of these receptors is a female donor with multiple sclerosis, enrolled in a pregnancy study.

V gene TRBV10-2 combines with J gene TRBJ1-1; D may be TRBD1 (5 bases). The CDR3 spans 14 residues. CDR1 is WSHSY and CDR2 is SAAADI in the germline V gene. Trimming cost V 3 bases and J 1 base, with 9 bases left between them. The CDR3 is CASSDIGGNTEAFF. The CDR3 DNA reads TGCGCCAGCAGTGATATCGGGGGGAACACTGAAGCTTTCTTT.

The gene calls are TRBV28 and TRBJ2-5, with 10 positions matching TRBD1. V lost 6 bases to trimming and J lost 3 bases; unmatched junction nucleotides: 10. Germline CDR1 is MDHEN and CDR2 is SYDVKM. The CDR3 spans 16 residues. The CDR3 coding sequence is TGTGCCAGCAGAACTTTCCCCGGGACAGGGGAAGAGACCCAGTACTTC. Protein product: CASRTFPGTGEETQYF. Complete variable domain (other parts from reference TRBV28 and TRBJ2-5): DVKVTQSSRYLVKRTGEKVFLECVQDMDHENMFWYRQDPGLGLRLIYFSYDVKMKEKGDIPEGYSVSREKKERFSLILESASTNQTSMYLCASRTFPGTGEETQYFGPGTRLLVL.

This chain uses TRBV2 with TRBJ1-4, with D unclear. Between the trimmed V and J ends, which lost 5 bases and 10 bases, there was a span of 11 bases. The CDR3 has 12 amino acids. Germline V gene sequence: CDR1 SNHLY, CDR2 FYNNEI. The CDR3 sequence is CASSPSSGKLFF. The CDR3 coding sequence is TGTGCCAGCAGTCCGAGCTCAGGAAAACTGTTTTTT.

The chain links TRBV9 to TRBJ2-3; 10 nucleotides line up with TRBD2. Germline V gives CDR1 SGDLS, CDR2 YYNGEE. The V segment lost 0 bases and the J segment 0 bases; nucleotides outside the gene matches: 7. The CDR3 is 18 amino acids. The DNA of the CDR3 is TGTGCCAGCAGCGTAGCCAGCGGACTAGCGGCTAGCACAGATACGCAGTATTTT. Translation: CASSVASGLAASTDTQYF.

The gene calls are TRBV30 and TRBJ2-4, with D perhaps matching TRBD2 (6 bases). This CDR3 is 14 amino acids long. Germline V lookup: CDR1 GTSNPN, CDR2 SVGIG (reference sequence). The V gene lost 0 bases and the J gene lost 3 bases, with 9 bases spanning the gap. CDR3 loop: CAWSVGGGKNIQYF. Written as DNA, the CDR3 is TGTGCCTGGAGTGTGGGGGGAGGCAAAAACATTCAGTACTTC. Supplemented by reference TRBV30 and TRBJ2-4, the full variable domain reads SQTIHQWPATLVQPVGSPLSLECTVEGTSNPNLYWYRQAAGRGLQLLFYSVGIGQISSEVPQNLSASRPQDRQFILSSKKLLLSDSGFYLCAWSVGGGKNIQYFGAGTRLSVL.

The chain links TRBV7-2 to TRBJ2-7; 7 bases fit TRBD2. The CDR3 extends over 16 amino acids. The junction had 15 bases not matched to a gene; V was cut back by 5 bases and J by 5 bases. The germline V gene has CDR1 SGHTA and CDR2 FQGNSA. The CDR3 protein is CASSQGDYTFQNEQYF. CDR3 nucleotides: TGTGCCAGCAGCCAAGGGGACTACACCTTCCAAAACGAGCAGTACTTC. Full variable domain (missing parts from reference TRBV7-2 and TRBJ2-7): GAGVSQSPSNKVTEKGKDVELRCDPISGHTALYWYRQSLGQGLEFLIYFQGNSAPDKSGLPSDRFSAERTGGSVSTLTIQRTQQEDSAVYLCASSQGDYTFQNEQYFGPGTRLTVT.

The CDR3 DNA reads as TGTGCCAGCAGCCGCCGGACAGGGGCGAACAATGAGCAGTTCTTC. Translating gives CASSRRTGANNEQFF. The V gene is TRBV14, the J gene TRBJ2-1, with TRBD1 identical over 9 bases. Germline CDR1 reads SGHDN; CDR2 reads FVKESK. V shed 4 bases, J shed 5 bases, and the junction held 6 bases outside the gene matches. CDR3 length: 15 amino acids.

Concerning this clone itself: A junction boundary mismatches the germline segment, possibly from a read error. The rearrangement links TRBV5-1 to TRBJ1-1, with D unresolved. The V gene's germline CDR1 is SGHRS and CDR2 YFSETQ. The CDR3 is made up of 11 amino acids. CDR3 amino acids: CARRWASEAFF. As DNA, the CDR3 is TGCGCCCGCAGGTGGGCCTCTGAAGCTTTCTTT.

This chain connects TRBV9 to TRBJ1-2; 11 bases are shared with TRBD1. Germline CDR1 reads SGDLS; CDR2 reads YYNGEE. J gave up 5 bases and V 3 bases, and 3 bases lay outside the gene matches. This CDR3 is 14 amino acids long. This CDR3 is CASSGWDRGYGYTF. The CDR3 DNA reads TGTGCCAGCAGCGGCTGGGACAGGGGGTATGGCTACACCTTC.

The chain combines TRBV14 with TRBJ2-7, with D tentatively TRBD2 (5 bases). Trimming cost V 3 bases and J 2 bases, with 8 bases left between them. This CDR3 region has 13 residues. Per germline, CDR1 SGHDN and CDR2 FVKESK. The CDR3 loop reads CASSHRGTYEQYF. DNA for the CDR3: TGTGCCAGCAGCCATCGGGGAACCTACGAGCAGTACTTC.

The genes are TRBV5-1 and TRBJ1-3; D remains unclear. The CDR3 has 16 amino acids. Germline values: CDR1 SGHRS, CDR2 YFSETQ. V gave up 0 bases and J gave up 0 bases, with 10 bases separating them. The CDR3 region has the DNA TGCGCCAGCAGCTTGGGGGCCAGAGACTCTGGAAACACCATATATTTT. Amino acid sequence: CASSLGARDSGNTIYF.

CDR3 sequence: CASSPAPDRTPYEQYF. CDR3 DNA: TGTGCCAGCAGCCCAGCACCGGACAGAACACCCTACGAGCAGTACTTC. V usage is TRBV7-2 and J usage is TRBJ2-7, with D perhaps TRBD1 (6 bases). The CDR3 extends over 16 amino acids. CDR1 SGHTA and CDR2 FQGNSA come from the germline V gene. V was clipped by 5 bases and J by 2 bases, with 19 bases between them.

This chain connects TRBV4-1 to TRBJ1-3; D is perhaps TRBD1 (5 bases). This CDR3 has 16 amino acids. CDR1 is MGHRA, CDR2 YSYEKL, per germline. Trimming removed 3 bases from V and 2 bases from J, with 14 bases in between. CDR3 DNA sequence: TGCGCCAGCAGCCACCCACTGACAGACCCTGGAAACACCATATATTTT. Its translation is CASSHPLTDPGNTIYF.

J is TRBJ1-5 and V is TRBV27; the match to TRBD1 covers 9 bases. This CDR3 comprises 15 residues. CDR1 is MNHEY and CDR2 is SMNVEV in the germline V gene (reference sequence). V was pared by 7 bases and J by 4 bases, with 8 bases of the junction left unmatched. The CDR3 sequence is CASTPGQGPNQPQHF. The DNA for the CDR3 is TGTGCCAGCACCCCGGGACAGGGCCCTAATCAGCCCCAGCATTTT.

This chain joins TRBV16 and TRBJ2-7; 12 bases fit TRBD2. The germline CDR1 and CDR2 sequences are KGHSY and FQNENV. The CDR3 spans 19 residues. The V gene end was trimmed by 3 bases and the J gene end by 6 bases; junction bases not matched to a gene: 18. The CDR3 region is CASSHINPRLAGATGEQYF. Here the CDR3 DNA reads TGTGCCAGCAGCCACATCAATCCTCGACTAGCGGGAGCGACTGGCGAGCAGTACTTC.

The chain carries TRBV20-1 and TRBJ1-2; D remains ambiguous. This CDR3 has 11 residues. CDR1 and CDR2 (germline): DFQATT, SNEGSKA (reference sequence). The V end lost 3 bases, the J end lost 8 bases, and 10 bases lay between the germline ends. CDR3 amino acids: CSARFVQGYTF. The CDR3 DNA is TGCAGTGCTAGGTTTGTCCAGGGCTACACCTTC.

The chain employs TRBV6-5 and TRBJ2-7; weak D call: TRBD1 (5 bases). With 5 bases removed from V and 6 bases from J, the gap between germline ends came to 17 bases. Germline V gene sequence: CDR1 MNHEY, CDR2 SVGAGI. The CDR3 sequence is 14 residues long. CDR3: CASSPATVFREQYF. The CDR3 nucleotides are TGTGCCAGCAGTCCGGCGACAGTTTTTCGCGAGCAGTACTTC.

The V call is TRBV28, the J call TRBJ1-2; TRBD1 matches 8 bases. The CDR3 covers 13 residues. Germline V gene data show CDR1 as MDHEN and CDR2 as SYDVKM. V dropped 6 bases and J dropped 8; count of bases not matched to a gene: 8. CDR3 coding DNA: TGTGCCAGCAGCCTGACAGGGGAGCGCGGCTACACCTTC. As protein: CASSLTGERGYTF.

V gene TRBV18 combines with J gene TRBJ1-2; 7 positions agree with TRBD1. CDR1 is KGHSH, CDR2 LQKENI, per germline. V lost 2 bases and J lost 0; bases outside the gene matches: 6. CDR3 length: 16 residues. DNA of the CDR3: TGTGCCAGCTCACCAGGTCTCGGGACAGCTAACTATGGCTACACCTTC. Its translation is CASSPGLGTANYGYTF.

V usage is TRBV7-9 and J usage is TRBJ2-1, with 13 bases that match TRBD2. Germline trimming cut 5 bases from V and 9 bases from J; bases unmatched to any gene: 13. The CDR3 has 17 residues. CDR1 SEHNR and CDR2 FQNEAQ come from the germline V gene (reference sequence). CDR3 region: CASSLALSGLAGSEQFF. Here the CDR3 DNA reads TGTGCCAGCAGCCTCGCATTATCGGGACTAGCGGGGAGTGAGCAGTTCTTC. Supplemented by reference TRBV7-9 and TRBJ2-1, the full variable domain reads DTGVSQNPRHKITKRGQNVTFRCDPISEHNRLYWYRQTLGQGPEFLTYFQNEAQLEKSRLLSDRFSAERPKGSFSTLEIQRTEQGDSAMYLCASSLALSGLAGSEQFFGPGTRLTVL.

The J gene is TRBJ2-7, the V gene TRBV25-1, with a tentative D call TRBD1 (6 bases). Germline V CDR1 and CDR2: MGHDK, SYGVNS. The CDR3 is 14 residues long. Deletions cut 5 bases from V and 0 bases from J, with 11 bases between. The CDR3 DNA is TGTGCCAGCAGTCAGGACAGTCGCTCCTACGAGCAGTACTTC. The encoded protein is CASSQDSRSYEQYF.

The chain joins TRBV19 to TRBJ1-4; D perhaps matches TRBD1 (6 bases). Between the trimmed V and J ends, which lost 4 bases and 3 bases, there was a span of 12 bases. CDR1 is LNHDA, CDR2 SQIVND, per germline (reference sequence). The CDR3 loop spans 15 amino acids. For the CDR3, the DNA is TGTGCCAGTAGTAAAAGGACAGACTCTAATGAAAAACTGTTTTTT. Its protein is CASSKRTDSNEKLFF.

V usage is TRBV5-4 and J usage is TRBJ1-1, with D unclear. This CDR3 is 14 amino acids long. V lost 4 bases to trimming and J lost 0 bases, with 10 bases between them. Germline V gene sequence: CDR1 SGHNT, CDR2 YYREEE (reference sequence). CDR3 coding DNA: TGTGCCAGCAGCGTGGCCAACTTGAACACTGAAGCTTTCTTT. Translating gives CASSVANLNTEAFF.

J is TRBJ2-7 and V is TRBV7-9, with 7 bases lining up with TRBD1. Trimming at V came to 5 bases and at J to 0 bases, leaving 4 bases not matched to a gene. The CDR3 loop spans 14 amino acids. The germline V gene has CDR1 SEHNR and CDR2 FQNEAQ (reference sequence). CDR3 in amino acids: CASSEGQYSYEQYF. CDR3 DNA sequence: TGTGCCAGCAGCGAGGGACAGTACTCCTACGAGCAGTACTTC.

The chain combines TRBV5-1 with TRBJ2-1, with TRBD2 identical over 9 bases. Losses at the gene ends were 2 bases for V and 7 bases for J; bases not matched to a gene: 7. Germline values: CDR1 SGHRS, CDR2 YFSETQ. This CDR3 spans 15 amino acids. The CDR3 sequence: CASSFEAGGRNEQFF. In nucleotides, the CDR3 is TGCGCCAGCAGCTTTGAAGCGGGAGGACGGAATGAGCAGTTCTTC.

This chain connects TRBV7-9 to TRBJ2-4; TRBD2 matches 8 bases. V gave up 4 bases and J gave up 2 bases; unmatched junction bases: 10. The germline CDR1 and CDR2 sequences are SEHNR and FQNEAQ (reference sequence). The CDR3 is 17 residues long. CDR3 sequence reads: CASSSSLAGLPKNIQYF. Here the CDR3 DNA reads TGTGCCAGCAGCTCCTCATTAGCGGGACTACCCAAAAACATTCAGTACTTC.

With respect to this clone: Other DNA sequences in the same sample also yield this CDR3. The genes are TRBV7-9 and TRBJ2-1; D is possibly TRBD2 (6 bases). Between the trimmed V and J ends, which lost 3 bases and 3 bases, there was a span of 6 bases. Germline V gives CDR1 SEHNR, CDR2 FQNEAQ (reference sequence). The CDR3 has 13 residues. The CDR3: CASSLGLYNEQFF. For the CDR3, the DNA is TGTGCCAGCAGCTTGGGACTCTACAATGAGCAGTTCTTC.

This clone occurred once. The gene calls are TRBV5-4 and TRBJ2-7; D is perhaps TRBD2 (5 bases). The ends were cut back, 0 bases at V and 7 bases at J, with 14 bases in the middle. The germline CDR1 and CDR2 sequences are SGHNT and YYREEE (reference sequence). This CDR3 is built from 14 residues. CDR3 sequence reads: CASSLAASPLEQYF. The CDR3 nucleotides read TGTGCCAGCAGCTTGGCGGCTAGCCCCCTAGAGCAGTACTTC.

This clone appeared once. The chain couples TRBV28 to TRBJ1-5; 9 positions match TRBD1. This CDR3 has 17 residues. Germline V lookup: CDR1 MDHEN, CDR2 SYDVKM. J gave up 7 bases and V 3 bases, and 13 bases lay outside the gene matches. CDR3 region: CASSFRIWTGAPQPQHF. CDR3 DNA: TGTGCCAGCAGTTTTCGGATTTGGACAGGGGCGCCCCAGCCCCAGCATTTT.

V and J are TRBV2 and TRBJ1-1, with 9 bases fitting TRBD1. The trim removed 3 bases at V and 4 bases at J, leaving 3 bases unmatched. The CDR3 totals 14 residues. Germline-derived CDR1 and CDR2 are SNHLY and FYNNEI. The CDR3 sequence is CASSETGGSTEAFF. CDR3 in DNA: TGTGCCAGCAGTGAGACAGGGGGTTCCACTGAAGCTTTCTTT.

V is TRBV28 and J is TRBJ1-3; maybe TRBD1 (6 bases). The CDR3 has 14 residues. V lost 6 bases, J lost 0 bases, and 9 bases lay in between. The germline CDR1 and CDR2 sequences are MDHEN and SYDVKM. Written as DNA, the CDR3 is TGTGCCAGCAGGAAACAGGGCTCTGGAAACACCATATATTTT. Protein sequence: CASRKQGSGNTIYF.

The chain has TRBV5-6 and TRBJ2-5, with D maybe TRBD1 (5 bases). V was cut by 1 base and J by 12 bases, with 13 bases left in between. The length of the CDR3 is 12 residues. Germline CDR1 reads SGHDT; CDR2 reads YYEEEE. CDR3 coding DNA: TGTGCCAGCAGCTTGCCCGACAGTCGAAAGTACTTC. Amino acids: CASSLPDSRKYF.